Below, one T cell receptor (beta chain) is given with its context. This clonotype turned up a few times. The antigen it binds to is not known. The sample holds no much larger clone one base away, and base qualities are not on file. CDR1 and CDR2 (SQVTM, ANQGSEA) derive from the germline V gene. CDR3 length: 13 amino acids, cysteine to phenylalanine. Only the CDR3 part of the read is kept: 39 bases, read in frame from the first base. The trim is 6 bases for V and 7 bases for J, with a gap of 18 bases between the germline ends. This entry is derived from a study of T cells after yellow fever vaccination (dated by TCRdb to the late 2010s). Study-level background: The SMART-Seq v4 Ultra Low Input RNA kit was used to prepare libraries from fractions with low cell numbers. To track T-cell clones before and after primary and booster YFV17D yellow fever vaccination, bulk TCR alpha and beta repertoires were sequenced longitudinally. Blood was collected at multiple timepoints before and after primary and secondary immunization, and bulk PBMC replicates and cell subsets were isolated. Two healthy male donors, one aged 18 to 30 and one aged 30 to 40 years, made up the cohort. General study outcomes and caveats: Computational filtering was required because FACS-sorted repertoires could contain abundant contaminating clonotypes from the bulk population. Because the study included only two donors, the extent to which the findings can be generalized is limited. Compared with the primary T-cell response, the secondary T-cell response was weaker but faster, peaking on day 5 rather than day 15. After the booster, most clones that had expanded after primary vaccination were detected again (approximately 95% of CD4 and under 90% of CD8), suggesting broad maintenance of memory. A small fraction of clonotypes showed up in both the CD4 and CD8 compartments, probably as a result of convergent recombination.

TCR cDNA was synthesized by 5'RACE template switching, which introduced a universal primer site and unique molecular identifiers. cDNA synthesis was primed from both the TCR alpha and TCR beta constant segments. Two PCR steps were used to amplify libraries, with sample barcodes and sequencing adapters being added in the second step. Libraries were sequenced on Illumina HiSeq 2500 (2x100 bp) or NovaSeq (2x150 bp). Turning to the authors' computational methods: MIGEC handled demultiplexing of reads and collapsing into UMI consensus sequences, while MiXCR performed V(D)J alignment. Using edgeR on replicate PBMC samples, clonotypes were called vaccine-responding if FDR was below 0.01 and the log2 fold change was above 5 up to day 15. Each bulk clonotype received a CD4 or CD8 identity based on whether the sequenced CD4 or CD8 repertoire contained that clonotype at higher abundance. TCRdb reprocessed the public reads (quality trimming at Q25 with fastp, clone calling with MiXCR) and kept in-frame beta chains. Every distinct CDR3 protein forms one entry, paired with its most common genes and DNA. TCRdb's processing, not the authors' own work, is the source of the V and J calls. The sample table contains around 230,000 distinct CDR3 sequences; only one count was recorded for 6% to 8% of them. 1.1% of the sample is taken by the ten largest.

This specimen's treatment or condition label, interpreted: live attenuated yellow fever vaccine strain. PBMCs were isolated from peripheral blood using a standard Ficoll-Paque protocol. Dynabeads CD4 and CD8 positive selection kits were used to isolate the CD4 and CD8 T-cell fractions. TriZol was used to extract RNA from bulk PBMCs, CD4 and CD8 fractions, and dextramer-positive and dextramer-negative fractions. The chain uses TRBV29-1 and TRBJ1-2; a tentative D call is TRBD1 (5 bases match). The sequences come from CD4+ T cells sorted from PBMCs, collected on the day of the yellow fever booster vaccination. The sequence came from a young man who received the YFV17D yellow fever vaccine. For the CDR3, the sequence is CSVVRGSDGGYTF. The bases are TGCAGCGTAGTCCGGGGGAGCGATGGTGGCTACACCTTC.